Detailed here is one T cell receptor beta chain. The entry originates in a study of chemoradiotherapy in HPV16-positive cancers. Samples were taken several times over chemoradiotherapy. Germline V CDR1 and CDR2: MNHEY, SVGAGI. The CDR3 contains 15 residues. Unmatched junction bases numbered 6, after V lost 4 bases and J lost 7 bases. Clones were read by immunoSEQ multiplex PCR, and TCRdb kept only the in-frame ones, dropping some. The sample yields under 85,000 clones, 88% seen once. The TCR sequence derives from a human donor with HPV-associated anogenital cancer. The rearrangement joins TRBV6-5 to TRBJ2-1; 11 bases fit TRBD1. Sample: blood, taken from a patient who underwent chemoradiotherapy. The CDR3 loop is CASSSGQGARNEQFF. The CDR3 coding sequence is TGTGCCAGCAGTTCCGGACAGGGGGCGAGGAATGAGCAGTTCTTC.